Listed below are T cell receptor beta chains from one sample, sequenced in a study of shared clonotypes between healthy human individuals. Only in-frame clones appear in the TCRdb table, and some are missing; sequencing was by immunoSEQ multiplex PCR. The table lists 2 million or so clones, approximately 95% of them singletons. The material sequenced was naive CD4+ T cells sorted from blood. The receptors here all came from a man younger than 35 in good health. CDR3s include the opening cysteine and the closing phenylalanine or tryptophan. D genes are given only for firm matches. Expanded clones are given a class, and other clones once, few, many or no size at all.

D gene,V gene,J gene,clone size,CDR3 DNA,CDR3 protein
NA,TRBV28,TRBJ1-1,NA,TGTGCCAGCAGTTTGGAAGGGTTGAGCACTGAAGCTTTCTTT,CASSLEGLSTEAFF
NA,TRBV10-3,TRBJ2-1,NA,TGTGCCATCAGTGATTCGAGTCAGGGGCCCTACAATGAGCAGTTCTTC,CAISDSSQGPYNEQFF
NA,TRBV6-1,TRBJ1-2,NA,TGTGCCAGCAGTACGCACACTATTCAGAACTATGGCTACACCTTC,CASSTHTIQNYGYTF
TRBD2,TRBV7-6,TRBJ2-7,NA,TGTGCCAGCACCCCAGCGGGGTCGCCCTACGAGCAGTACTTC,CASTPAGSPYEQYF
NA,TRBV7-8,TRBJ2-3,NA,TGTGCCAGCAGCCGGTTAGCGGTAGCTAGCACAGATACGCAGTATTTT,CASSRLAVASTDTQYF
TRBD1,TRBV7-9,TRBJ2-2,NA,TGTGCCAGCAGCTCATCGCCCGGACAGGTTACGAACACCGGGGAGCTGTTTTTT,CASSSSPGQVTNTGELFF
NA,TRBV5-1,TRBJ2-5,NA,TGCGCCAGCAGCTTAACGCCAGGACAGACCCAGTACTTC,CASSLTPGQTQYF
TRBD1,TRBV6-1,TRBJ2-7,NA,TGTGCCAGCAGTGAAGGCAGGACAGGTTTGCAGTACTTC,CASSEGRTGLQYF
TRBD2,TRBV14,TRBJ2-7,NA,TGTGCCAGCAGGAACAGCGGGGGGGCGTACGAGCAGTACTTC,CASRNSGGAYEQYF
TRBD1,TRBV9,TRBJ2-3,NA,TGTGCCAGCAGCTTGACAGGGAACACAGATACGCAGTATTTT,CASSLTGNTDTQYF
NA,TRBV7-9,TRBJ1-3,NA,TGTGCCAGCAGCTTAAATACTGGAAACACCATATATTTT,CASSLNTGNTIYF
TRBD1,TRBV10-3,TRBJ1-3,NA,TGTGCCCTTGGGACAGGCAGCTCTGGAAACACCATATATTTT,CALGTGSSGNTIYF
TRBD2,TRBV2,TRBJ2-7,NA,TGTGCCAGCACTAGCGGTTTTTACGAGCAGTACTTC,CASTSGFYEQYF
NA,TRBV27,TRBJ1-4,NA,TGTGCCAGCAGTGTCAGGGGCGCAACTAATGAAAAACTGTTTTTT,CASSVRGATNEKLFF
NA,TRBV5-4,TRBJ1-2,NA,TGTGCCAGCAGCACCGTAGGATATGGCTACACCTTC,CASSTVGYGYTF
NA,TRBV29-1,TRBJ1-1,NA,TGCAGCGTTCAAGGGTACACTGAAGCTTTCTTT,CSVQGYTEAFF
TRBD2,TRBV6-1,TRBJ2-3,NA,TGTGCCAGCATGCGGACTAGCGGCACAGATACGCAGTATTTT,CASMRTSGTDTQYF
NA,TRBV4-3,TRBJ1-2,few,TGCGCCAGCAGCCACCCGACTAATCAGGGCTACACCTTC,CASSHPTNQGYTF
TRBD1,TRBV29-1,TRBJ2-7,NA,TGCAGCGTTACGACCGGGACAGGGGCCTACGAGCAGTACTTC,CSVTTGTGAYEQYF
NA,TRBV30,TRBJ1-4,NA,TGTGCCTGGAGTGACGGGAAGGATGAAAAACTGTTTTTT,CAWSDGKDEKLFF
NA,TRBV30,TRBJ1-1,NA,TGTGCCTGGAGTTCGTCGGGTAACACTGAAGCTTTCTTT,CAWSSSGNTEAFF
TRBD2,TRBV6-5,TRBJ2-5,NA,TGTGCCAGCAGGGAGACTAGCGGGAGGTTTGAGACCCAGTACTTC,CASRETSGRFETQYF
NA,TRBV6-5,TRBJ1-2,few,TGTGCCAGCAGTTACTCTGGAAGGCGGAACTATGGCTACACCTTC,CASSYSGRRNYGYTF
NA,TRBV5-1,TRBJ2-1,NA,TGCGCCAGCAGCTTGGGGACCTCCTACAATGAGCAGTTCTTC,CASSLGTSYNEQFF
NA,TRBV5-4,TRBJ2-3,NA,TGTGCCAGCAACCCGTCTGGCACAGATACGCAGTATTTT,CASNPSGTDTQYF
NA,TRBV4-2,TRBJ2-3,once,TGTGCCAGCAGCCAAGAACGGGGAGGAGGCACAGATACGCAGTATTTT,CASSQERGGGTDTQYF
NA,TRBV6-5,TRBJ2-1,NA,TGTGCCAGCAGAGGCGACAGGATCTCCTACAATGAGCAGTTCTTC,CASRGDRISYNEQFF
NA,TRBV5-1,TRBJ2-1,once,TGCGCCAGCAGCTTGGGGTGGGTGGAAAATGAGCAGTTCTTC,CASSLGWVENEQFF
NA,TRBV2,TRBJ2-7,NA,TGTGCCAGCAAGGCGGGTAGCGGTTCCTACGAGCAGTACTTC,CASKAGSGSYEQYF
NA,TRBV28,TRBJ2-4,NA,TGTGCCAGCAGTGGGGCGGGGCTGGCGGCCAAAAACATTCAGTACTTC,CASSGAGLAAKNIQYF
TRBD2,TRBV5-1,TRBJ2-7,NA,TGCGCCAGCAGCCCACAACTAGCGGGAGGGGGCTACGAGCAGTACTTC,CASSPQLAGGGYEQYF
NA,TRBV6-5,TRBJ2-7,NA,TGTGCCAGCAGTTACTCAATTGGTGGAGGGCCCTACGAGCAGTACTTC,CASSYSIGGGPYEQYF